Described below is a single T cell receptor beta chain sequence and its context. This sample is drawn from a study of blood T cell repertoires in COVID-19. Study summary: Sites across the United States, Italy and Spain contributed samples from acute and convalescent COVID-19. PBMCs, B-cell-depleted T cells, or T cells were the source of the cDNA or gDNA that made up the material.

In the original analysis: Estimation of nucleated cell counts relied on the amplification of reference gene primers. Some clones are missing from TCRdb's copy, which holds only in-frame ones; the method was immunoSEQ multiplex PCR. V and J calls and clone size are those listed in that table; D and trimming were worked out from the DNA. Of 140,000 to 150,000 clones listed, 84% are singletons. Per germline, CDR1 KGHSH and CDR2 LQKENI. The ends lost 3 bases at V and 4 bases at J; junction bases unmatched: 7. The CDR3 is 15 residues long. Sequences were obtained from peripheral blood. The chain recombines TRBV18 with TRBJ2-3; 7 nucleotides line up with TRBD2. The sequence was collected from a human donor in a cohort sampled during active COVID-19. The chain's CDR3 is CASSPFTGGADTQYF. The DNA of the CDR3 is TGTGCCAGCTCACCCTTTACGGGAGGCGCAGATACGCAGTATTTT. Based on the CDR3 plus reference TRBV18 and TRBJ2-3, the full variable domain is NAGVMQNPRHLVRRRGQEARLRCSPMKGHSHVYWYRQLPEEGLKFMVYLQKENIIDESGMPKERFSAEFPKEGPSILRIQQVVRGDSAAYFCASSPFTGGADTQYFGPGTRLTVL.